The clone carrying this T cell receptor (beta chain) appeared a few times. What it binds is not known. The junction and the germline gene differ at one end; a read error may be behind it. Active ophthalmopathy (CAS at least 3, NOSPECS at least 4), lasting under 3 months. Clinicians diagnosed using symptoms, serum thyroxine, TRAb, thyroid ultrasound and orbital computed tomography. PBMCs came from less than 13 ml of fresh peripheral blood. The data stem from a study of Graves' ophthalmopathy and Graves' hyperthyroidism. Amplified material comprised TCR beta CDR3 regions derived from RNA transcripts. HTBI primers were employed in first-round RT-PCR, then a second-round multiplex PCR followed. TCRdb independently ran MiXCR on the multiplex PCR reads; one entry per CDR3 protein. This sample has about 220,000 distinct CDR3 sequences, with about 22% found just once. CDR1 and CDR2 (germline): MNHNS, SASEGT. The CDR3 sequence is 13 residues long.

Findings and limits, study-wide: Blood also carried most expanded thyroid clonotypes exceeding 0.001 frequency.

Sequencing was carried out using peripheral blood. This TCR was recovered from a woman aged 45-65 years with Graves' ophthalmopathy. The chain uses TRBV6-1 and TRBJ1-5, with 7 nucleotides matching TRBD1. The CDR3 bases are TGTGCCAGCAGTGTAGGGCGGGGACAGCCCCAGCCTTTT. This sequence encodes CASSVGRGQPQPF.